This paragraph reports one TCR beta chain. The antigen is unknown. V shed 4 bases, J shed 9 bases, and the junction held 18 bases outside the gene matches. CDR1 SGHTA and CDR2 FQGNSA come from the germline V gene. This CDR3 is 17 amino acids long. Profiling relied on immunoSEQ multiplex PCR, and the TCRdb table lists in-frame clones only, not all of them. The data contain roughly 26,000 clones, over 60% of them seen just once; the ten biggest clones take up approximately 15%. The data stem from a study of OX40 agonist ivuxolimab in advanced cancers. Study summary: The treatment was a fully human IgG2 OX40 agonist, ivuxolimab. Patients achieving partial responses numbered three: one hepatocellular carcinoma case and two cutaneous melanoma cases.

Study observations and caveats: Relative to CD4+ cells, CD8+ T cells on average had more expanded clones.

Sample: CD4+ or CD8+ T cells sorted from blood, taken in a trial of the OX40 agonist ivuxolimab. This chain uses TRBV7-2 with TRBJ1-3; TRBD1 matches 7 bases. This receptor was identified in an adult with an advanced solid tumor such as melanoma, head and neck, liver or kidney cancer. The CDR3 DNA is TGTGCCAGCAGCTCAGCACCCCGACAGGGTAGAGGAGCCACCATATATTTT. Amino acids: CASSSAPRQGRGATIYF.